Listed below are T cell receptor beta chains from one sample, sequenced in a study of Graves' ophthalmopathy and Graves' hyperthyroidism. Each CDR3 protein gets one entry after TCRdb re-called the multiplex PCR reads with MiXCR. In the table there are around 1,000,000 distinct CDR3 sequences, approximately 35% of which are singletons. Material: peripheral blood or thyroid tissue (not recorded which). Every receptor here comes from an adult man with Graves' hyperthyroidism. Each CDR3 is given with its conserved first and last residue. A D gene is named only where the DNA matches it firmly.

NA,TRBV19,CASSFKGQETQYF
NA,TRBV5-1,CASSLGIDTEAFF
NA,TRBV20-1,CSATSRAMNTEAFF
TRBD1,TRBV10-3,CAISEGTGGQGPPLHF
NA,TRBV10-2,CASSEQFYTEAFF
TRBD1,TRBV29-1,CSVGGGTGFPGYTF
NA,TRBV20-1,CSVIPGGTEAFF
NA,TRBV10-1,CATSTGTYTEAFF
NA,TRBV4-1,CASSQKDGGIYEQYF
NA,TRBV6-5,CASSYLPRGVRAEAFF
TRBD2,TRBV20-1,CSAGAGGRSYEQYF
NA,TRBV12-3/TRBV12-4,CASSEQGGNSPLHF
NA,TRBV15,CATSRFRGSPLHF
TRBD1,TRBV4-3,CASSRAGGPNSPLHF
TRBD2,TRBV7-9,CASSLGAGGRRLETQYF
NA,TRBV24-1,CATSGGGGQYEQYF
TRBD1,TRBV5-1,CASRHDRANTEAFF
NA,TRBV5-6,CASSLEGPNQPQHF
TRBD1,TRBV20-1,CSALTGASYEQYF
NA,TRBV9,CASGDSNRPQHF
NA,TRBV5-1,CASSLPVAEDNQPQHF
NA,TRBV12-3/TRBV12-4,CASSLARQENYGYTF
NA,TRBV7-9,CASSFNQGREKLFF
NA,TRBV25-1,CASSAGTSPLHF
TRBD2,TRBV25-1,CASSDGRGVLAGQETQYF
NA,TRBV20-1,CSARGHQGLAQYF
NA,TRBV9,CASSQGRGFEKLFF
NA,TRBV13,CASRQGDHGYTF
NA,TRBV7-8,CASSQQGGGPSSYEQYF
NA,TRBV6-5,CASRNWVGFNQPQHF
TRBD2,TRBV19,CASSLTAGGQETQYF
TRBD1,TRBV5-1,CASISGQATTDTQYF
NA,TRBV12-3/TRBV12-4,CASSFARTEQYF
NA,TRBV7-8,CASSSRVGANALTF
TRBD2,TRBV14,CASSQWLAGSYEQYF
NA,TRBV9,CAVASGTQETQYF
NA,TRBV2,CARDRTGPWQPQHF
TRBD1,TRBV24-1,CATSDPGTDSYEQYF